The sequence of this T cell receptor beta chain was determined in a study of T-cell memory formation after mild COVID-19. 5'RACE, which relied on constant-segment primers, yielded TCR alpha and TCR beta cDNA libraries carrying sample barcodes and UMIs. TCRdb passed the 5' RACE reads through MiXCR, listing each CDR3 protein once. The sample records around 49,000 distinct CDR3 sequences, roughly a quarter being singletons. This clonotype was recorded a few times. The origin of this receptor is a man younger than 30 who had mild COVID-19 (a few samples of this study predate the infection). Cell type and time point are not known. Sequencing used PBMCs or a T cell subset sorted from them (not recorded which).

Here the CDR3 reads CASSAAVLTNNEQFF. The CDR3 bases are TGCGCCAGTAGTGCGGCCGTCCTCACAAACAATGAGCAGTTCTTC. This rearrangement joins TRBV5-1 to TRBJ2-1, with D unclear. Per germline, CDR1 SGHRS and CDR2 YFSETQ. V dropped 8 bases and J dropped 5 bases, with 20 bases sitting between them. The CDR3 is 15 residues long.